Presented here are 12 T cell receptor beta chains from one specimen sequenced in a study of blood T cell repertoires in COVID-19. The repertoire was sequenced with immunoSEQ multiplex PCR; TCRdb's copy has only in-frame clones and lacks some. The table has under 450,000 clones, approximately 88% seen once. Sequencing was performed on peripheral blood. The source is a woman between 50 and 59 years old with COVID-19, enrolled during active disease.

The rearrangement uses TRBV5-4 and TRBJ2-4; weak D call: TRBD1 (5 bases). V was clipped by 0 bases and J by 8 bases, with 21 bases between them. This CDR3 spans 17 amino acids. Germline V gene data show CDR1 as SGHNT and CDR2 as YYREEE (reference sequence). In DNA, the CDR3 is TGTGCCAGCAGCTTGGGGGGCCGAAGGCCTTCTTGGGACATTCAGTACTTC. Translating it yields CASSLGGRRPSWDIQYF.

The chain uses TRBV4-1 and TRBJ2-7; 10 bases line up with TRBD2. Germline V gene data show CDR1 as MGHRA and CDR2 as YSYEKL. V lost 2 bases and J lost 5; bases outside the gene matches: 6. The CDR3 consists of 15 residues. The CDR3 sequence: CASSQSSSGGNEQYF. The DNA for the CDR3 is TGCGCCAGCAGCCAATCTTCTAGCGGGGGAAACGAGCAGTACTTC.

Points on this clone: The sample has other DNA sequences that encode this CDR3 too. The genes are TRBV9 and TRBJ2-3, with TRBD2 matching 9 bases. The CDR3 covers 16 residues. The germline gives CDR1 SGDLS, CDR2 YYNGEE. V dropped 2 bases and J dropped 1; count of bases not matched to a gene: 5. This CDR3 reads CASSVVASGGTDTQYF. CDR3 sequence (DNA): TGTGCCAGCAGCGTGGTGGCTAGCGGGGGCACAGATACGCAGTATTTT.

V gene TRBV4-1 combines with J gene TRBJ1-2; 8 nucleotides align to TRBD1. V was pared by 1 base and J by 3 bases, with 7 bases of the junction left unmatched. This CDR3 spans 16 amino acids. Germline lookup yields CDR1 MGHRA and CDR2 YSYEKL. For the CDR3, the DNA is TGCGCCAGCAGCCAAGGCAGGGGGCAGGGTGACTATGGCTACACCTTC. Amino acids: CASSQGRGQGDYGYTF.

This chain connects TRBV4-1 to TRBJ2-7, with TRBD1 matching 10 bases. The J segment lost 6 bases and the V segment lost 4 bases, leaving 9 bases of the junction unmatched. The CDR3 has 15 amino acids. Looked up from germline, CDR1 is MGHRA and CDR2 is YSYEKL. CDR3 region: CASSLETGGLVEQYF. The CDR3 DNA reads TGCGCCAGCAGCCTGGAGACAGGGGGCTTAGTCGAGCAGTACTTC.

The chain links TRBV19 to TRBJ1-5; D gene uncertain. The germline V gene encodes CDR1 LNHDA and CDR2 SQIVND (reference sequence). The CDR3 length is 12 residues. V dropped 5 bases and J dropped 5 bases, with 7 bases sitting between them. The CDR3 reads CASSWSYQPQHF. The CDR3 DNA sequence: TGTGCCAGTAGTTGGAGTTATCAGCCCCAGCATTTT. Drawing the rest from reference TRBV19 and TRBJ1-5, the complete variable domain is DGGITQSPKYLFRKEGQNVTLSCEQNLNHDAMYWYRQDPGQGLRLIYYSQIVNDFQKGDIAEGYSVSREKKESFPLTVTSAQKNPTAFYLCASSWSYQPQHFGDGTRLSIL.

The CDR3 spells CASSVTGALGSELFF. CDR3 bases: TGTGCCAGCAGCGTAACAGGGGCCCTCGGTAGTGAGCTGTTTTTT. The J gene is TRBJ2-2, the V gene TRBV9, with 7 bases matching TRBD1. The CDR3 consists of 15 residues. Per germline, CDR1 SGDLS and CDR2 YYNGEE. The J segment lost 11 bases and the V segment lost 1 base, leaving 11 bases of the junction unmatched.

V is TRBV5-8 and J is TRBJ2-3; 9 nucleotides match TRBD2. J lost 3 bases, V lost 4 bases, and 9 bases had no gene match. Germline V gives CDR1 SGHTS, CDR2 YDEGEE. The CDR3 totals 16 residues. CDR3 in DNA: TGTGCCAGCAGCCACGCGCGGGGGGGCCGGACAGATACGCAGTATTTT. Residues: CASSHARGGRTDTQYF.

The rearrangement uses TRBV5-4 and TRBJ2-7, with 9 bases matching TRBD1. The V gene's germline CDR1 is SGHNT and CDR2 YYREEE (reference sequence). The junction had 9 bases not matched to a gene; V was cut back by 0 bases and J by 5 bases. The CDR3 is 16 amino acids. The CDR3 DNA sequence: TGTGCCAGCAGCTTGGTCACCATTGGGACAGGGAACGAGCAGTACTTC. It encodes CASSLVTIGTGNEQYF.

The chain employs TRBV3-1 (or the pseudogene TRBV3-2) and TRBJ1-4; D unresolved. The germline CDR1 and CDR2 sequences are LGHDT and YNNKEL (reference sequence). This CDR3 region has 16 residues. V was pared by 0 bases and J by 8 bases, with 16 bases between. The CDR3 sequence: CASSQDGAIRGEKLFF. For the CDR3, the DNA is TGTGCCAGCAGCCAAGATGGAGCGATCCGGGGAGAAAAACTGTTTTTT.

The chain is built from TRBV30 and TRBJ2-4; D is undetermined. V was cut by 0 bases and J by 4 bases, with 10 bases left in between. CDR3 length: 14 amino acids. Germline V gives CDR1 GTSNPN, CDR2 SVGIG (reference sequence). The CDR3 spells CAWSVSVSKNIQYF. CDR3 nucleotides: TGTGCCTGGAGTGTTTCAGTATCAAAAAACATTCAGTACTTC.

V and J are TRBV28 and TRBJ1-1, with 7 bases fitting TRBD1. The J segment lost 8 bases and the V segment lost 5 bases, leaving 2 bases of the junction unmatched. This CDR3 has 11 amino acids. Germline V gene sequence: CDR1 MDHEN, CDR2 SYDVKM. The CDR3 DNA follows: TGTGCCAGCAGTCGGACAGGCGAAGCTTTCTTT. Translation gives CASSRTGEAFF.